A single sample gave rise to the 24 T cell receptor beta chains below, sequenced in a study of blood T cells in healthy people across ages. With a J-beta primer mix and a sample-barcoded 5' primer, a second PCR ran 7 to 11 cycles. TCRdb re-analysed the 5' RACE reads in MiXCR, keeping a single row per CDR3 protein. The sample holds around 820,000 distinct CDR3 sequences, around a quarter seen once. These data were also reused for a study on T cells of mothers and their children.

Sequenced: blood. Every receptor here comes from a boy aged 10-17 years in good health.

This clonotype has more than one count but fewer than ten. This sequence joins TRBV28 and TRBJ1-2, with D unclear. The CDR3 has 18 residues. Germline V gene sequence: CDR1 MDHEN, CDR2 SYDVKM. Between the trimmed V and J ends, which lost 7 bases and 2 bases, there was a span of 26 bases. CDR3 DNA: TGTGCCAGCAAATTCGGCCACAGAAGAATTAAGTCGAACTATGGCTACACCTTC. Amino acids: CASKFGHRRIKSNYGYTF.

As regards this clonotype: A read error may account for a junction end that differs from germline. V usage is TRBV25-1 and J usage is TRBJ2-1; D is ambiguous. The CDR3 totals 16 residues. In germline, CDR1 is MGHDK, CDR2 SYGVNS. The CDR3 loop reads CASSPPSDLGYNERFF. In nucleotides, the CDR3 is TGTGCCAGCAGTCCGCCCAGCGATCTGGGCTATAATGAGCGGTTCTTC. Looking up the rest from reference TRBV25-1 and TRBJ2-1 gives the full variable domain: EADIYQTPRYLVIGTGKKITLECSQTMGHDKMYWYQQDPGMELHLIHYSYGVNSTEKGDLSSESTVSRIRTEHFPLTLESARPSHTSQYLCASSPPSDLGYNERFFGPGTRLTVL.

This sequence joins TRBV12-3 or TRBV12-4 and TRBJ2-1; possibly TRBD1 for D (6 bases). The V end lost 10 bases, the J end lost 0 bases, and 22 bases lay between the germline ends. This CDR3 spans 17 amino acids. The chain's CDR3 is CAILLRTTGSSYNEQFF. Written as DNA, the CDR3 is TGTGCCATCCTCCTACGTACAACAGGGAGCTCCTACAATGAGCAGTTCTTC.

As concerns this clonotype: As the CDR3 is not closed by the conserved phenylalanine or tryptophan, this likely results from a read error. V is TRBV6-5 and J is TRBJ2-7; 7 nucleotides agree with TRBD1. The length of the CDR3 is 12 residues. J lost 5 bases, V lost 3 bases, and 1 base had no gene match. Germline CDR1 and CDR2: MNHEY and SVGAGI. The CDR3 nucleotides read TGTGCCAGCAGTTATGGGACAGACGAGCAGTACCTC. Amino acids: CASSYGTDEQYL.

The chain joins TRBV7-2 to TRBJ2-7, with TRBD2 as a possible D gene (6 bases). Germline values: CDR1 SGHTA, CDR2 FQGNSA. There are 17 residues in the CDR3. Trimming left V 6 bases short and J 0 bases short, with 21 bases between. The CDR3 DNA reads as TGTGCCAGCAGGAGTACTCCGGGGGTTATCGACTCCTACGAGCAGTACTTC. Protein product: CASRSTPGVIDSYEQYF.

This clonotype appeared a few times. The V call is TRBV4-1, the J call TRBJ2-1; D gene uncertain. Trimming left V 1 base short and J 2 bases short, with 3 bases between. The CDR3 totals 13 residues. Germline V gives CDR1 MGHRA, CDR2 YSYEKL. This CDR3 is CASSQVAYNEQFF. The CDR3 DNA follows: TGCGCCAGCAGCCAAGTGGCCTACAATGAGCAGTTCTTC.

This chain uses TRBV6-1 with TRBJ1-1; D is undetermined. Trimming removed 0 bases from V and 13 bases from J, with 0 bases in between. Germline CDR1 reads MNHNS; CDR2 reads SASEGT. The CDR3 spans 8 residues. The CDR3 spells CASSEAFF. DNA of the CDR3: TGTGCCAGCAGTGAAGCTTTCTTT.

CDR3 DNA: TGTGCCAGCAGTTCGAGCGCCCGCTGTCTTTTGTGTTCGACGAGTAAGACCCAGTACTTC. It encodes CASSSSARCLLCSTSKTQYF. J is TRBJ2-5 and V is TRBV28; D remains ambiguous. This CDR3 has 20 residues. V was trimmed by 4 bases and J by 6 bases, leaving 33 bases between them. From germline, CDR1 is MDHEN and CDR2 SYDVKM.

The CDR3, as DNA: TGTGCCAGCAGCCAGATCAGCTTCCAAGAGACCCAGTACTTC. Translating it yields CASSQISFQETQYF. The rearrangement joins TRBV12-3 or TRBV12-4 to TRBJ2-5; D ambiguous. Trimming removed 6 bases from V and 1 base from J, with 12 bases in between. The CDR3 spans 14 residues.

The rearrangement joins TRBV11-2 to TRBJ2-5, with D unresolved. The J call is in doubt because the DNA end fits TRBJ2-7 better. The length of the CDR3 is 16 residues. Germline V gene sequence: CDR1 SGHAT, CDR2 FQNNGV. CDR3 DNA: TGTGCCAGCAGCCTCCAGGCCAGCACGACGGGTTCCGAGCAGTACTTC. Residues: CASSLQASTTGSEQYF.

This clonotype was recorded a few times. An end of the junction differs from the germline gene, which may be a read error. The CDR3 region has the DNA TGCAGTGCCAGAGGGACCGATAGCCCCTACGAGCAGTACTTC. Its translation: CSARGTDSPYEQYF. The V and J genes are TRBV20-1 and TRBJ2-7; D possibly matches TRBD1 or TRBD2 (5 bases each). Germline V gives CDR1 DFQATT, CDR2 SNEGSKA (reference sequence). The CDR3 consists of 14 residues.

This clonotype was detected a few times. This sequence joins TRBV7-9 and TRBJ2-7, with a possible D match to TRBD2 (6 bases). Trimming took off 3 bases at V and 0 bases at J, with 18 bases between the two ends. Germline loops: CDR1 SEHNR, CDR2 FQNEAQ (reference sequence). CDR3 size: 17 residues. The CDR3 protein is CASSFWEATKSSYEQYF. As DNA, the CDR3 is TGTGCCAGCAGCTTTTGGGAGGCCACGAAAAGCTCCTACGAGCAGTACTTC.

The rearrangement uses TRBV28 and TRBJ2-1; possible D gene TRBD2, 7 bases. V gave up 3 bases and J gave up 5 bases, with 14 bases separating them. Germline V gene lookup returns CDR1 MDHEN and CDR2 SYDVKM. The CDR3 is 15 amino acids. Here the CDR3 reads CASSFSRGGNNEQFF. For the CDR3, the DNA is TGTGCCAGCAGTTTTTCGAGGGGGGGAAACAATGAGCAGTTCTTC.

This clonotype was picked up one time. The chain joins TRBV18 to TRBJ2-1, with D hard to call. Gene TRBJ2-5 matches the end of the DNA better, so the J call may be wrong. The CDR3 covers 14 residues. Germline V gene sequence: CDR1 KGHSH, CDR2 LQKENI. As DNA, the CDR3 is TGTGCCAGCTCCCCGTGGCGGTCGGGAGAGACCCAGTACTTC. Its translation is CASSPWRSGETQYF.

This chain uses TRBV27 with TRBJ1-1; maybe TRBD1 (6 bases). V shed 3 bases and J shed 8 bases, with 13 bases lying between them. From germline, CDR1 is MNHEY and CDR2 SMNVEV (reference sequence). This CDR3 is built from 13 residues. CDR3 sequence: CASSLGAGAEAFF. As DNA, the CDR3 is TGTGCCAGCAGTTTGGGCGCGGGGGCCGAAGCTTTCTTT.

The rearrangement uses TRBV6-2 or TRBV6-3 and TRBJ2-1; D is possibly TRBD2 (6 bases). The CDR3 has 15 amino acids. Trimming stripped 10 bases from V and 4 bases from J, with 20 bases between. CDR1 is MNHEY, CDR2 SVGEGT, per germline. CDR3 bases: TGTGCCACCAGCCTCCCGGGAGTGGGGTACAATGAGCAGTTCTTC. Protein: CATSLPGVGYNEQFF.

The V and J genes are TRBV7-9 and TRBJ2-3; D possibly matches TRBD1 or TRBD2 (5 bases each). V lost 3 bases, J lost 4 bases, and 11 bases lay in between. Germline V CDR1 and CDR2: SEHNR, FQNEAQ (reference sequence). There are 14 residues in the CDR3. In DNA, the CDR3 is TGTGCCAGCAGCTTGAGGGGCATATCAGATACGCAGTATTTT. It encodes CASSLRGISDTQYF.

This clonotype was counted a few times. The J gene is TRBJ1-1, the V gene TRBV5-1; D is possibly TRBD1 (6 bases). The germline V gene encodes CDR1 SGHRS and CDR2 YFSETQ. This CDR3 region has 15 residues. V was shortened by 5 bases and J by 2 bases, with 16 bases between the two germline ends. CDR3 in amino acids: CASSNGQGGNTEAFF. Written as DNA, the CDR3 is TGCGCCAGCAGTAACGGACAAGGGGGTAACACTGAAGCTTTCTTT. The entire variable domain, with the rest obtained from reference TRBV5-1 and TRBJ1-1, is as follows: KAGVTQTPRYLIKTRGQQVTLSCSPISGHRSVSWYQQTPGQGLQFLFEYFSETQRNKGNFPGRFSGRQFSNSRSEMNVSTLELGDSALYLCASSNGQGGNTEAFFGQGTRLTVV.

On this clonotype itself: One junction end disagrees with the germline gene, perhaps due to a read error. The rearrangement joins TRBV20-1 to TRBJ1-6; TRBD1 aligns across 7 bases. The germline gives CDR1 DFQATT, CDR2 SNEGSKA (reference sequence). This CDR3 spans 11 amino acids. CDR3 in amino acids: CSASLRGGQIF. CDR3 coding DNA: TGCAGTGCTAGTTTACGGGGGGGACAGATATTT.

V and J are TRBV11-2 and TRBJ2-1, with TRBD2 matching over 13 bases. The CDR3 is 18 amino acids. Per the germline V gene, CDR1 is SGHAT and CDR2 is FQNNGV. V lost 5 bases and J lost 1; bases outside the gene matches: 8. This chain's CDR3 is CASSKTSGRASSYNEQFF. The CDR3 DNA is TGTGCCAGCAGCAAAACTAGCGGGAGGGCTTCGTCCTACAATGAGCAGTTCTTC.

V usage is TRBV9 and J usage is TRBJ2-5; D is unclear. Germline V gene data show CDR1 as SGDLS and CDR2 as YYNGEE. This CDR3 contains 16 residues. Trimming stripped 0 bases from V and 2 bases from J, with 14 bases between. CDR3 sequence: CASSVATGRSQETQYF. The CDR3 region has the DNA TGTGCCAGCAGCGTAGCTACTGGCAGATCACAAGAGACCCAGTACTTC.

The CDR3 reads CASSLPRGDNQPQHF. The CDR3 DNA reads as TGTGCCAGCAGTTTACCCCGGGGAGATAATCAGCCCCAGCATTTT. This sequence joins TRBV28 and TRBJ1-5, with D uncertain. The germline gives CDR1 MDHEN, CDR2 SYDVKM. There are 15 residues in the CDR3. Trimming shortened V by 2 bases and J by 4 bases, and 12 bases separated the two germline ends.

This clonotype was recorded a few times. The gene calls are TRBV25-1 and TRBJ2-7; D gene uncertain. The CDR3 runs 13 residues. Germline V lookup: CDR1 MGHDK, CDR2 SYGVNS. V dropped 6 bases and J dropped 2 bases, with 11 bases sitting between them. Here the CDR3 reads CASSPRSTYEQYF. The DNA of the CDR3 is TGTGCCAGCAGCCCGCGCTCAACCTACGAGCAGTACTTC.

This clonotype was detected ten times or more. The rearrangement joins TRBV29-1 to TRBJ2-5; 8 bases agree with TRBD1. The V gene's germline CDR1 is SQVTM and CDR2 ANQGSEA. Trimming cost V 7 bases and J 5 bases; bases outside gene matches: 6. The length of the CDR3 is 12 residues. The CDR3 loop is CSGTGLGETQYF. The CDR3, as DNA: TGCAGCGGGACAGGGCTCGGGGAGACCCAGTACTTC.